This T cell receptor (beta chain) was identified in a study of vaccination effects on CD4 cells after COVID-19. Study-wide results and caveats: Clonal contraction was marked in infection- and vaccine-induced clones late after vaccination.

Details on this clone: Its target is not known.

The protocol was immunoSEQ multiplex PCR, while the TCRdb copy is restricted to in-frame clones and leaves out a portion. This sample has tens of thousands of clones, with roughly 80% found just once. V gave up 5 bases and J gave up 2 bases, with 10 bases separating them. The CDR3 loop spans 14 amino acids. Germline V gene lookup returns CDR1 MNHNY and CDR2 SVGAGI (reference sequence). Before any sequencing was done, the ViraFEST assay used viral peptide pools to expand antigen-specific CD4+ T cells. Scientists isolated CD4+ T cells after a roughly ten-day culture period ended. Each person got two doses of an mRNA SARS-CoV-2 vaccine, BNT162b2 or mRNA-1273. The culture medium for 1.5 million to 2 million PBMC per well included around 9.3 IU/ml IL-2 and around 9.8 ug/ml peptides.

This receptor was identified in a human donor who received a COVID-19 vaccine. Some clones in this sample may be carry-over from other donors' samples. This specimen was CD4+ T cells from PBMCs cultured with SARS-CoV-2 spike peptides, taken after COVID-19 vaccination. The chain has TRBV6-6 and TRBJ1-5, with D maybe TRBD1 (5 bases). The CDR3 coding sequence is TGTGCCAGCAGTAGGGGCGGGGGCAATCAGCCCCAGCATTTT. This codes for CASSRGGGNQPQHF.